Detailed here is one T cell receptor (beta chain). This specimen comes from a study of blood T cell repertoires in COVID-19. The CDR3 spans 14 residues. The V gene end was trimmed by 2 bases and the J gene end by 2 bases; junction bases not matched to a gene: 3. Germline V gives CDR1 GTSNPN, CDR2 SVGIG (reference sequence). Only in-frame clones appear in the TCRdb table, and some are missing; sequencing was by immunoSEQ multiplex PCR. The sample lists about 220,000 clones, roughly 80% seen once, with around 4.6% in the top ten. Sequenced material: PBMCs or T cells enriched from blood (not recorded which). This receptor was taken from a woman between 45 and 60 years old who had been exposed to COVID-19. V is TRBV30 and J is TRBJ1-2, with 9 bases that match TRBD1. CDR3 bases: TGTGCCTGGAGTTACGACAGGGGGAACTATGGCTACACCTTC. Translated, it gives CAWSYDRGNYGYTF.